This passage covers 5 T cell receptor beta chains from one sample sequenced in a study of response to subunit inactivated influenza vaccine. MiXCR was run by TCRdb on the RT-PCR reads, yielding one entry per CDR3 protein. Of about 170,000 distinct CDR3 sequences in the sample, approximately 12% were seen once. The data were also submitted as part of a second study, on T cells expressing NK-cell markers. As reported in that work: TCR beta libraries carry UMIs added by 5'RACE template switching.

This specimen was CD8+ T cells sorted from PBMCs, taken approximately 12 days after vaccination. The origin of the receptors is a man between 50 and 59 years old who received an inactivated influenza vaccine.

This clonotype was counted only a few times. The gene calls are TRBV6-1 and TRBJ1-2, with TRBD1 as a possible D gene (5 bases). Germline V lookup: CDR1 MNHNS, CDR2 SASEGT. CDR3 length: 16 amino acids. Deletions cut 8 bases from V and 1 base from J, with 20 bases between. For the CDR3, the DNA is TGTGCCAGCGACGTGGACAACGGGGCGGATAACTATGGCTACACCTTC. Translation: CASDVDNGADNYGYTF.

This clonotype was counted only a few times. The CDR3 loop reads CSARTRVNEQYF. Here the CDR3 DNA reads TGCAGTGCTAGAACCAGGGTAAACGAGCAGTACTTC. The chain links TRBV20-1 to TRBJ2-7; weak D call: TRBD1 (5 bases). The CDR3 is made up of 12 amino acids. From germline, CDR1 is DFQATT and CDR2 SNEGSKA (reference sequence). Trimming shortened V by 2 bases and J by 5 bases, and 10 bases separated the two germline ends.

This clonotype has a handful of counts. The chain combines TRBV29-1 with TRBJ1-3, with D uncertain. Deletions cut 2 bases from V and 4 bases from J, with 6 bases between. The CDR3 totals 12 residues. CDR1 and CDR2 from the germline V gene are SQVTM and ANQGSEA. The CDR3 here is CSVEPEGNTIYF. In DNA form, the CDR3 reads TGCAGCGTTGAACCGGAGGGAAACACCATATATTTT.

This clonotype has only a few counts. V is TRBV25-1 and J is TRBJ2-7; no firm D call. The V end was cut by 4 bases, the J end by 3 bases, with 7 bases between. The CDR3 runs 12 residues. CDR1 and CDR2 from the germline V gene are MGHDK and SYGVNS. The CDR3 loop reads CASSGVHYEQYF. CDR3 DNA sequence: TGTGCCAGCAGTGGGGTCCACTACGAGCAGTACTTC.

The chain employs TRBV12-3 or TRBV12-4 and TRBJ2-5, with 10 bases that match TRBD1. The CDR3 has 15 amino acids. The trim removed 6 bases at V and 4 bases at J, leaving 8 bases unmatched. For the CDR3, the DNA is TGTGCCAGCAGGGGGAGACAGGGGGCTTTAGAGACCCAGTACTTC. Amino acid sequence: CASRGRQGALETQYF.